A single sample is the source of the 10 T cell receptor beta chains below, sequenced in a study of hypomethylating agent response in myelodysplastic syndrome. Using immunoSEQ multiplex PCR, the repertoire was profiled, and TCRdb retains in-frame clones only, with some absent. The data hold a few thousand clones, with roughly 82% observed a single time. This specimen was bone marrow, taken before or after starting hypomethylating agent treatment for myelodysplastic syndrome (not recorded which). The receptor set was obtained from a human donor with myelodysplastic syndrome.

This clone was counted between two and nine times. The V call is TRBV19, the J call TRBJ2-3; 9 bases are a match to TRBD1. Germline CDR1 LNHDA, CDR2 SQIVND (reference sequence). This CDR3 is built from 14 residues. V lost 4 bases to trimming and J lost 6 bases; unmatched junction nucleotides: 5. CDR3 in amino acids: CASSTQGAPDTQYF. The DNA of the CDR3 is TGTGCCAGTAGTACACAGGGGGCGCCTGATACGCAGTATTTT.

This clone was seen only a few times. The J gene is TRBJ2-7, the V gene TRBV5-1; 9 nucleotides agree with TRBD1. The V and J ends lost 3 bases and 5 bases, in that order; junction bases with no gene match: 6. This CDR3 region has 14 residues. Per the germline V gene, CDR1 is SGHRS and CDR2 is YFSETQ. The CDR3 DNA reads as TGCGCCAGCAGCTACTCTAGGACAGGGGACGAGCAGTACTTC. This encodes CASSYSRTGDEQYF.

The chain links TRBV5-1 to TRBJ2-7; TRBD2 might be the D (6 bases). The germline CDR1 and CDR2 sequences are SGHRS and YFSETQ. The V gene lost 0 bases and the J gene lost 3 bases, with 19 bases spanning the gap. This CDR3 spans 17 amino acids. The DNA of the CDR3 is TGCGCCAGCAGCTTGGCCCATGGCGGGGAAGCCCACTACGAGCAGTACTTC. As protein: CASSLAHGGEAHYEQYF.

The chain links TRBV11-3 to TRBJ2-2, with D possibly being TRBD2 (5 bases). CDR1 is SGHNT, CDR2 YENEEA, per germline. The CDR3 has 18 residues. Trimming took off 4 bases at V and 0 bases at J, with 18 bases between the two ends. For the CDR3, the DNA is TGTGCCAGCAGCTCTGGGTGGGGTTCGGACTCGAACACCGGGGAGCTGTTTTTT. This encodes CASSSGWGSDSNTGELFF.

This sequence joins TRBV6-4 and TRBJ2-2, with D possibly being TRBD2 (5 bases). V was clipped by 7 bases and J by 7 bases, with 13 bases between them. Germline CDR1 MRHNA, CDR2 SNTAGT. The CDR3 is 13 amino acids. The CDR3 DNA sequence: TGTGCCAGCACTTCGGGGTATGGCGGGGAGCTGTTTTTT. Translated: CASTSGYGGELFF.

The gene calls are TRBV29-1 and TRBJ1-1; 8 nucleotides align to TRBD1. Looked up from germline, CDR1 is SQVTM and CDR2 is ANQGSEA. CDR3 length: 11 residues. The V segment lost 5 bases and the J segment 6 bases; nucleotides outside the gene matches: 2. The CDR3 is CSVPRGPEAFF. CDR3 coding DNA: TGCAGCGTTCCCAGGGGGCCTGAAGCTTTCTTT.

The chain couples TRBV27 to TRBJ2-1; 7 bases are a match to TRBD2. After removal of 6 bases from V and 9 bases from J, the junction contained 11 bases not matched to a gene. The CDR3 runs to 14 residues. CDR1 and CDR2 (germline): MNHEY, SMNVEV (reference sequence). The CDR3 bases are TGTGCCAGCAGCCAGACGCGGGGGAACGGTGAGCAGTTCTTC. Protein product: CASSQTRGNGEQFF.

CDR3 DNA: TGTGCCAGCTCACCGACCCAAGAACGAGGCTACACCTTC. This translates into CASSPTQERGYTF. V gene TRBV18 combines with J gene TRBJ1-2; D uncertain. The ends were cut back, 3 bases at V and 8 bases at J, with 13 bases in the middle. The CDR3 runs 13 residues. Germline CDR1 reads KGHSH; CDR2 reads LQKENI.

The CDR3 protein is CASSLGQGDQPQHF. The CDR3 DNA is TGTGCCAGCAGCTTAGGACAGGGAGATCAGCCCCAGCATTTT. The V call is TRBV7-6, the J call TRBJ1-5; TRBD1 agrees at 7 bases. V lost 1 base, J lost 5 bases, and 2 bases stayed unmatched. CDR3 size: 14 residues. Germline CDR1 and CDR2: SGHVS and FNYEAQ. Filled out from reference TRBV7-6 and TRBJ1-5, the complete variable domain reads GAGVSQSPRYKVTKRGQDVALRCDPISGHVSLYWYRQALGQGPEFLTYFNYEAQQDKSGLPNDRFSAERPEGSISTLTIQRTEQRDSAMYRCASSLGQGDQPQHFGDGTRLSIL.

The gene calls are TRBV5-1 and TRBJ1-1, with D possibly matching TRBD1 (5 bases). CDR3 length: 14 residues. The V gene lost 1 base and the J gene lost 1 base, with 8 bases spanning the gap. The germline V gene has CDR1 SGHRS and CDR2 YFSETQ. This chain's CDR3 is CASSLIGTNTEAFF. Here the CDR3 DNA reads TGCGCCAGCAGCTTGATAGGGACGAACACTGAAGCTTTCTTT.